This T cell receptor beta chain is from a study of T cell responses to AZD1222 COVID-19 vaccine. At the level of the study: Both about-4-week and about-12-week second-dose recipients were combined.

Between the trimmed V and J ends, which lost 3 bases and 9 bases, there was a span of 8 bases. The CDR3 extends over 11 amino acids. Comments on this clone: Its antigen is still unknown.

The table came from immunoSEQ multiplex PCR; TCRdb's copy has only in-frame clones and leaves some out. The sample has roughly 170,000 clones, around 88% seen once. Findings and caveats of the study: Variant regions that are unmutated are reportedly the target of nearly half of spike-specific TCRs. No repertoire was sampled before or during the peak T cell response, only after it. Among AZD1222 vaccinees, only 5 to 7 were seropositive at baseline.

The sequenced sample was peripheral blood, obtained on day 0 of AZD1222 vaccination. V and J are TRBV12-3 or TRBV12-4 and TRBJ1-1; tentative D call: TRBD1 (6 bases). The TCR comes from an adult in good health. CDR3 sequence (DNA): TGTGCCAGCAGTTTCAGGGGTCAAGCTTTCTTT. Translating it yields CASSFRGQAFF.